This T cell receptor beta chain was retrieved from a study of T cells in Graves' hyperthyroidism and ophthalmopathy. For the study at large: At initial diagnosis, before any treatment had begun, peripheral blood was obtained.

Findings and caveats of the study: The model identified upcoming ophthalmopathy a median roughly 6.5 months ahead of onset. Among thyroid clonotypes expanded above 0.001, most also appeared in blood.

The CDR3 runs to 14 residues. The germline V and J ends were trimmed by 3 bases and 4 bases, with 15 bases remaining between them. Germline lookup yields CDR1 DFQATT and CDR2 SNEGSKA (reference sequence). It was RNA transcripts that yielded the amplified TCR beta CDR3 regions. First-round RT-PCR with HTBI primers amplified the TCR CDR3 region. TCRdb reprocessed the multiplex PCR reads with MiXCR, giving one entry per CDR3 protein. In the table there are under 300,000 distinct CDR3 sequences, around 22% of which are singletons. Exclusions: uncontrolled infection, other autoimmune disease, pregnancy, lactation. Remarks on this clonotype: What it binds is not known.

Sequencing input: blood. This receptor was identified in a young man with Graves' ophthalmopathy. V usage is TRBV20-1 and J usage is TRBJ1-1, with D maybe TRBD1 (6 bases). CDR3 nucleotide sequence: TGCAGTGCTAGGGGGGCAGCTGGAAGCACTGAAGCTTTCTTT. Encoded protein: CSARGAAGSTEAFF.